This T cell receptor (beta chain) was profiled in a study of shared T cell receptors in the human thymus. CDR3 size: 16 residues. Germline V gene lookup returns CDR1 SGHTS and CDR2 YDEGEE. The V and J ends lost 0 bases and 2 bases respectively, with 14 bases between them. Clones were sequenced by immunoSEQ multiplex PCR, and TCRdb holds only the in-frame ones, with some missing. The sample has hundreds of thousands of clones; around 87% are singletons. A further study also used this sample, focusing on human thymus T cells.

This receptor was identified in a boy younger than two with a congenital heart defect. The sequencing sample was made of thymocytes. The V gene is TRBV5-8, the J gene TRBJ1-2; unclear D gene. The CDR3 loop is CASSLEEGPQNYGYTF. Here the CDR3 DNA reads TGTGCCAGCAGCTTGGAGGAGGGCCCTCAGAACTATGGCTACACCTTC.